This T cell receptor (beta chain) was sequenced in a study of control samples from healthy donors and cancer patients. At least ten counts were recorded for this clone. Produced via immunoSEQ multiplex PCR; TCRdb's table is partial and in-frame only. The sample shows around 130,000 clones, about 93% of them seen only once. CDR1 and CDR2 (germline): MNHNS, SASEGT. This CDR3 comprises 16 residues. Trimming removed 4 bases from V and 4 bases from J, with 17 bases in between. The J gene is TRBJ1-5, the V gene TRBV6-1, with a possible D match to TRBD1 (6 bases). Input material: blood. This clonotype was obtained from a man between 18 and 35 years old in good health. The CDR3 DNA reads TGTGCCAGCAGTGCCGAACTCGACAGGCCGAATCAGCCCCAGCATTTT. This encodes CASSAELDRPNQPQHF.